Each of the 18 T cell receptor beta chains below was sequenced from the same sample in a study of blood T cells in healthy people across ages. Alongside a J-beta primer mix, a sample-barcoded 5' primer served in a second PCR lasting roughly 6 to 12 cycles. In TCRdb, the 5' RACE reads were re-called with MiXCR into one record per CDR3 protein. Among 870,000 or so distinct CDR3 sequences, 25% to 30% were seen once, and the ten largest hold approximately 15%. Input material: blood. The source is an elderly woman in good health.

This clonotype was observed many times. The chain recombines TRBV12-3 or TRBV12-4 with TRBJ2-4; D remains unclear. This CDR3 has 15 residues. Trimming pared 3 bases from V and 2 bases from J, leaving 11 bases between. DNA of the CDR3: TGTGCCAGCAGTTTCGAGCGTTGGACCAAAAACATTCAGTACTTC. Protein: CASSFERWTKNIQYF.

Turning to this clonotype: This may be a read error, as it is one base from a much larger clone. The chain links TRBV7-2 to TRBJ2-3, with 11 bases fitting TRBD2. The CDR3 consists of 19 residues. CDR1 is SGHTA and CDR2 is FQGNSA in the germline V gene. CDR3 DNA: TGTGCCAGCAGCTTAGGGAAATTAGGGCTAGCGGGGGGAAAAGATCCGCAGTATTTT. It encodes CASSLGKLGLAGGKDPQYF.

This clonotype was counted at least ten times. The chain is built from TRBV20-1 and TRBJ2-3, with 10 bases lining up with TRBD2. The ends lost 6 bases at V and 2 bases at J; junction bases unmatched: 8. The length of the CDR3 is 15 residues. Germline values: CDR1 DFQATT, CDR2 SNEGSKA (reference sequence). Written as DNA, the CDR3 is TGCAGTGCCACAACTAGCGGGGACAACACAGATACGCAGTATTTT. This gives the protein CSATTSGDNTDTQYF.

A few counts support this clonotype. This CDR3 reads CASTTLRQMNTEAFF. The DNA for the CDR3 is TGTGCCAGCACCACTCTTAGGCAGATGAACACTGAAGCTTTCTTT. The chain links TRBV7-9 to TRBJ1-1; no reliable D call. The germline CDR1 and CDR2 sequences are SEHNR and FQNEAQ (reference sequence). This CDR3 spans 15 amino acids. The germline V and J ends were trimmed by 7 bases and 0 bases, with 15 bases remaining between them.

This clonotype was seen more than once but under ten times. V and J are TRBV6-2 or TRBV6-3 and TRBJ2-7; TRBD1 matches at 7 bases. V gave up 2 bases and J gave up 3 bases; unmatched junction bases: 13. The germline CDR1 and CDR2 sequences are MNHEY and SVGEGT. CDR3 length: 17 amino acids. CDR3 in DNA: TGTGCCAGCAGTTACCGGTTCCAGACAGGGACCGTCTACGAGCAGTACTTC. The encoded protein is CASSYRFQTGTVYEQYF.

This chain uses TRBV6-6 with TRBJ1-3; no reliable D call. Germline V lookup: CDR1 MNHNY, CDR2 SVGAGI (reference sequence). V lost 4 bases and J 0 bases, leaving 13 bases between the germline ends. The CDR3 runs to 16 residues. The CDR3, as DNA: TGTGCCAGCAGTTCTAACCCAGGCTACTCTGGAAACACCATATATTTT. Translated, it gives CASSSNPGYSGNTIYF.

The V call is TRBV7-2, the J call TRBJ2-5; 11 bases align to TRBD2. From germline, CDR1 is SGHTA and CDR2 FQGNSA. Germline trimming cut 2 bases from V and 1 base from J; bases unmatched to any gene: 3. The CDR3 contains 16 residues. The CDR3 region has the DNA TGTGCCAGCAGCTTAAGGACTAGCGGGTTCCAAGAGACCCAGTACTTC. Translated: CASSLRTSGFQETQYF.

This chain uses TRBV10-3 with TRBJ2-2; 10 bases fit TRBD2. CDR3 size: 16 residues. Per the germline V gene, CDR1 is ENHRY and CDR2 is SYGVKD. Trimming removed 6 bases from V and 6 bases from J; junction bases left unmatched: 10. The CDR3 reads CAISPQSGGGAGELFF. The CDR3 nucleotides read TGTGCCATCAGCCCTCAGAGCGGGGGGGGCGCCGGGGAGCTGTTTTTT.

This clonotype was observed at least ten times. This rearrangement joins TRBV7-2 to TRBJ2-5; D might be TRBD1 (6 bases). V was trimmed by 5 bases and J by 2 bases, leaving 15 bases between them. Germline V gene lookup returns CDR1 SGHTA and CDR2 FQGNSA. The CDR3 sequence is 15 residues long. The CDR3 spells CASSRVGTQQETQYF. Written as DNA, the CDR3 is TGTGCCAGCAGCCGCGTCGGGACACAACAAGAGACCCAGTACTTC.

This clonotype has a handful of counts. This chain uses TRBV20-1 with TRBJ2-3, with TRBD2 matching over 10 bases. Germline V gene lookup returns CDR1 DFQATT and CDR2 SNEGSKA (reference sequence). Trimming cost V 4 bases and J 4 bases; bases outside gene matches: 8. CDR3 size: 15 residues. The CDR3 protein is CSATHKRGGPDTQYF. The CDR3, as DNA: TGCAGTGCTACTCACAAGCGGGGGGGTCCAGATACGCAGTATTTT.

The chain carries TRBV7-2 and TRBJ2-7; 8 bases agree with TRBD1. Trimming cost V 2 bases and J 1 base; bases outside gene matches: 4. CDR3 size: 15 residues. Germline V CDR1 and CDR2: SGHTA, FQGNSA. The CDR3 DNA reads TGTGCCAGCAGCTTACAGGGACAGGTGTCCTACGAGCAGTACTTC. It encodes CASSLQGQVSYEQYF.

This clonotype has at least ten counts. The rearrangement uses TRBV20-1 and TRBJ1-5; 8 bases line up with TRBD1. The J segment lost 5 bases and the V segment lost 3 bases, leaving 0 bases of the junction unmatched. This CDR3 contains 12 residues. CDR1 DFQATT and CDR2 SNEGSKA come from the germline V gene (reference sequence). The CDR3 sequence is CSARTGDQPQHF. In nucleotides, the CDR3 is TGCAGTGCTAGGACAGGGGATCAGCCCCAGCATTTT.

This sequence joins TRBV20-1 and TRBJ1-4, with D hard to call. Germline V lookup: CDR1 DFQATT, CDR2 SNEGSKA (reference sequence). The CDR3 is 10 residues long. With 8 bases removed from V and 6 bases from J, the gap between germline ends came to 7 bases. The CDR3: CSYEDEKLFF. The CDR3 region has the DNA TGCAGTTATGAGGATGAAAAACTGTTTTTT.

This sequence joins TRBV5-1 and TRBJ2-5; 9 bases fit TRBD2. J lost 5 bases, V lost 4 bases, and 15 bases had no gene match. This CDR3 has 17 residues. Looked up from germline, CDR1 is SGHRS and CDR2 is YFSETQ. This CDR3 is CASSTRPGGTSRETQYF. The DNA for the CDR3 is TGCGCCAGCAGCACCAGGCCCGGGGGGACTAGCCGGGAGACCCAGTACTTC.

The table lists this clonotype with many counts. The genes are TRBV6-5 and TRBJ2-3; 8 bases align to TRBD1. CDR3 size: 14 residues. Germline assignment: CDR1 MNHEY and CDR2 SVGAGI. Trimming removed 4 bases from V and 5 bases from J; junction bases left unmatched: 5. The CDR3 sequence: CASSLGQGLDTQYF. The CDR3 DNA sequence: TGTGCCAGCAGTTTAGGACAGGGACTAGATACGCAGTATTTT.

The V gene is TRBV19, the J gene TRBJ1-2; 7 bases are shared with TRBD1. This CDR3 comprises 15 residues. The germline CDR1 and CDR2 sequences are LNHDA and SQIVND (reference sequence). J lost 4 bases, V lost 7 bases, and 12 bases had no gene match. CDR3 sequence: CASKPDRATIYGYTF. The DNA for the CDR3 is TGTGCCAGTAAACCCGACAGGGCTACGATCTATGGCTACACCTTC.

In its sample, this clonotype was seen many times. The chain is built from TRBV4-2 and TRBJ2-1, with D perhaps matching TRBD2 (7 bases). Trimming took 4 bases from V and 4 from J, leaving 20 bases between them. This CDR3 has 17 amino acids. Looked up from germline, CDR1 is LGHNA and CDR2 is YNFKEQ. This chain's CDR3 is CASSRGGGLGDYNEQFF. CDR3 bases: TGTGCCAGCAGCCGCGGGGGCGGATTGGGGGATTACAATGAGCAGTTCTTC.

Worth noting for this clonotype: A single base separates this from a much larger clone, so it may be a read error. V gene TRBV6-5 combines with J gene TRBJ2-1, with TRBD2 matching over 11 bases. TRBJ2-7 explains the end of the DNA better; the J call may be wrong. This CDR3 spans 19 amino acids. Germline V gene lookup returns CDR1 MNHEY and CDR2 SVGAGI. CDR3 amino acids: CASSSLPQFSGGGYNEQYF. CDR3 nucleotides: TGTGCCAGCAGTTCCTTACCCCAATTTAGCGGGGGGGGCTACAATGAGCAGTACTTC.